This T cell receptor (beta chain) was captured by sequencing in a study of human T cells and chemical hapten exposure (dated by TCRdb to the early 2020s). For the wider study: For sensitization, 2% DPC in acetone was applied to an approximately 2 cm by approximately 2 cm area of upper inner arm skin. The patient cohort, mostly female, included alopecia areata with under or over 50% scalp involvement, alopecia totalis and alopecia universalis. Throughout the roughly 25-week study period, patients were also given weekly therapeutic DPC doses on the scalp. For TCR sequencing, blood came from about 29 alopecia patients at anywhere from one to four time points (pre-sensitization, 2, 6 and 24 weeks). Patch testing on the upper back used Finn chambers containing 0.01% DPC, with scoring done after 6 days according to International Contact Dermatitis Research Group standards. In alopecia patients, the study followed how the peripheral blood TCR repertoire changed in vivo over primary and secondary sensitization to diphenylcyclopropenone (DPC), a hapten. Libraries were combined into a pool for sequencing, and differences in TCR yield between samples came mainly from small differences in library volumes within the pool. Blood was sampled from patients pre-sensitization (week 0) and at 2, 6 and about 24 weeks after DPC sensitization. Overall study outcomes, separate from this receptor: Compared with pre-sensitization or healthy control sets, expanded TCRs formed significantly more large CDR3 similarity clusters, which is consistent with antigen-driven responses. A positive correlation was found between the number of PT1 expanded TCRs and patch test score, with significance reached at thresholds 8, 16 and 32 but not 4. No change with DPC sensitization was found in the number of TCRs above 1 in 1000 frequency, and no evidence of global repertoire structure alterations was found. Because every patient had alopecia, a presumed autoimmune disease, the patients' immune response might differ from that of healthy individuals. Repeated subsampling changed both the strength of the expansion versus patch-test correlation and the threshold at which the correlation became significant.

V was cut back by 5 bases and J by 2 bases, leaving a gap of 10 bases between them. The CDR3 goes from the cysteine to the phenylalanine over 14 residues. Only the CDR3 DNA stays, 42 bases, in frame from base 1. In the germline V gene, CDR1 corresponds to SGHVS and CDR2 to FQNEAQ. The label giving this sample's time point can be read as: patch test 1, 2 weeks after DPC sensitization. The treatment or condition label on this specimen signifies: therapeutic diphenylcyclopropenone sensitization with weekly scalp DPC. At every patch-test visit, the blood draw took place before the patch test was put on. Eligible patients were aged 18 to 70, diagnosed with alopecia, deemed suitable for DPC therapy, and excluded if pregnant. Total RNA was isolated from unfractionated whole blood collected in Tempus Blood RNA tubes. Preparation of the library involved RACE. For sequencing, a NextSeq 500 was employed. Library preparation attached unique molecular identifiers to individual cDNA molecules for quantitative, reproducible TCR counting. Each blood RNA sample was used to sequence both TCR alpha and TCR beta chains. The source study handled its data this way. Samples had a median of roughly 91,000 TCRs, with a range from 23,224 to 690,600. The Decombinator software suite was used to annotate V, J and CDR3 in the TCR reads. For PS versus PT1 abundance plots, all samples were subsampled to the same number of TCRs (28,000). Expanded TCRs were defined as absent before sensitization and observed at least eight times at the 2-week time point. TCRdb passed the public sequencing reads through fastp at Q25 and MiXCR, retaining productive beta sequences. Each entry merges the rows of one CDR3 protein and shows their most common DNA and genes. The V and J calls were not made by the authors but by TCRdb's processing. In this sample the table shows approximately 400,000 distinct CDR3 sequences, more than 4.5% of which occur a single time. Approximately 2.5% of the sample is in the top ten clones.

This clonotype has a count of ten or more. This clone's antigen is unknown. One base away there is no much larger clone; base qualities are not given. This receptor was identified in a woman aged 50 to 60 with alopecia areata. Some clones in this sample may be carry-over from other donors' samples. In this chain, TRBV7-8 is recombined with TRBJ1-5, with the D segment identity uncertain. The specimen comprised whole blood, sampled in connection with sensitization to the hapten diphenylcyclopropenone (DPC). The CDR3 reads CASSGSSRNQPQHF. The DNA reads TGTGCCAGCAGCGGTAGCTCTCGCAATCAGCCCCAGCATTTT.